This T cell receptor (beta chain) was captured by sequencing in a study of cytomegalovirus exposure and HLA in healthy donors. Study-wide results and caveats: There were some V segments, including TRBV6-2 and TRBV6-3, excluded as indistinguishable. In a later analysis, TCR association rates varied by HLA locus: DRB1 most, HLA-C fewest.

V shed 0 bases, J shed 2 bases, and the junction held 5 bases outside the gene matches. Germline V gene lookup returns CDR1 MNHEY and CDR2 SVGAGI. This CDR3 has 16 amino acids. As regards this clone: Its antigen is not identified.

PCR involved 60 Vbeta and 13 Jbeta primers. Sequencing was performed with immunoSEQ multiplex PCR; in TCRdb, only in-frame clones are kept and a portion is missing. The data contain some 150,000 clones, about 82% of them singletons. Specimen: PBMCs. This TCR was sampled from a man younger than 45 in good health and CMV-seronegative. V usage is TRBV6-5 and J usage is TRBJ2-3; 7 bases fit TRBD1. The DNA for the CDR3 is TGTGCCAGCAGTTACTCGAGGACAGGAGTCACAGATACGCAGTATTTT. It translates to CASSYSRTGVTDTQYF.